These T cell receptor beta chains were read from a single sample in a study of CD8 T cells in ankylosing spondylitis. MiXCR, run by TCRdb on the 5' RACE reads, gives a single entry per CDR3 protein. The repertoire holds more than 200,000 distinct CDR3 sequences, with 20% to 30% as singletons. Sample: blood, either unsorted or a sorted T cell fraction (not recorded which). The receptors derive from a male donor with ankylosing spondylitis or in good health (not recorded which). The CDR3 runs from the conserved cysteine through the conserved F or W.

j_call v_call cdr3_aa
TRBJ1-1 TRBV12-3/TRBV12-4 CASSFNPENTEAFF
TRBJ2-7 TRBV4-1 CASSLAGGRSSEQYF
TRBJ2-1 TRBV4-2 CASSQDLAGGPYNEQFF
TRBJ2-2 TRBV12-3/TRBV12-4 CASSRQGYGAGELFF
TRBJ1-5 TRBV20-1 CSASAGQVGQPQHF
TRBJ1-2 TRBV29-1 CSVESRGSGYTF
TRBJ2-3 TRBV24-1 CATSDSSSGGIYTQYF
TRBJ1-1 TRBV10-3 CAISEGLGGMNTEAFF
TRBJ2-3 TRBV7-6 CASSRGVDTQYF
TRBJ2-5 TRBV11-3 CASSLVVGGPQYF
TRBJ2-1 TRBV7-5 CISVPGPKGVYNEQFF
TRBJ1-4 TRBV12-3/TRBV12-4 CASRLRQDAEKLFF
TRBJ2-5 TRBV12-3/TRBV12-4 CASRGTSGETQYF
TRBJ2-7 TRBV20-1 CSARDGQGRRYEQYF
TRBJ2-5 TRBV29-1 CSVAPTGSETQYF
TRBJ2-3 TRBV12-3/TRBV12-4 CASSTTAGYTDTQYF
TRBJ2-7 TRBV20-1 CSARDKKTRWYEQYF
TRBJ2-5 TRBV25-1 CASSHQWGGETQYF
TRBJ2-7 TRBV4-1 CASSQGLSSEAEQYF
TRBJ2-1 TRBV20-1 CSVRDYSSYNEQFF
TRBJ2-1 TRBV20-1 CSGGGIQNEQFF
TRBJ2-1 TRBV2 CASRGNEQFF
TRBJ1-3 TRBV2 CASSRLSGNTIYF
TRBJ2-5 TRBV10-3 CAISTGTSGVETQYF
TRBJ1-3 TRBV20-1 CSASGTAGNTIYF
TRBJ1-1 TRBV28 CASSERTFRVEAFF
TRBJ2-1 TRBV7-8 CASSPTRGQYNEQFF
TRBJ2-7 TRBV3-1 CASSQDIASYEQYF
TRBJ2-3 TRBV20-1 CSAPHDWDTQYF
TRBJ2-3 TRBV20-1 CSVNRDQGALTDAQYF
TRBJ2-1 TRBV20-1 CSASRRTIQYNEQFF
TRBJ2-5 TRBV6-1 CASLLSTPETQYF
TRBJ2-5 TRBV20-1 CSAPPGGETQYF
TRBJ2-7 TRBV28 CASSLGGGGYEQYF
TRBJ2-6 TRBV24-1 CATSDFTASGANVLTF
TRBJ2-7 TRBV6-1 CASSTNRVPGSYEQYF
TRBJ2-1 TRBV10-3 CAISAPGTGKYNEQFF
TRBJ1-2 TRBV6-2/TRBV6-3 CASSYSRSYGYTF
TRBJ2-7 TRBV3-1 CASSRQGDEQYF
TRBJ2-7 TRBV7-6 CASSYRDPGEQYF
TRBJ1-1 TRBV20-1 CSARVQMKTEAFF
TRBJ2-2 TRBV7-9 CASSQNGGTGELFF
TRBJ2-4 TRBV29-1 CSVESQVGDIQYF
TRBJ2-1 TRBV20-1 CSFPPLAGNEQFF
TRBJ2-5 TRBV6-2/TRBV6-3 CASTPVGLVFQETQYF
TRBJ2-1 TRBV10-3 CAISESVGGRNEQFF
TRBJ2-4 TRBV29-1 CSVADRRNIQYF
TRBJ2-5 TRBV2 CASSDLGLAGKETQYF
TRBJ2-3 TRBV20-1 CSAAWTGSDTQYF
TRBJ2-7 TRBV20-1 CSAQKVAGGSEQYF
TRBJ1-6 TRBV3-1 CASSQRTDYSPLHF
TRBJ1-5 TRBV20-1 CSAGERPQHF
TRBJ1-2 TRBV20-1 CSARADRGFDYGYTF
TRBJ2-5 TRBV10-3 CAISAQGPETQYF
TRBJ2-3 TRBV12-3/TRBV12-4 CASSLVAGQQYF
TRBJ2-5 TRBV7-3 CASSLTSVGRGAQETQYF
TRBJ2-7 TRBV6-2/TRBV6-3 CASSDRWEEQYF
TRBJ2-3 TRBV24-1 CATSDPGLGDTQYF
TRBJ2-6 TRBV27 CASTHTPRDRGGVLTF